The 18 T cell receptor beta chains reported below all come from one sample, sequenced in a study of blood T cell repertoires in COVID-19. The data were produced by immunoSEQ multiplex PCR, yet TCRdb's version contains in-frame clones alone and is incomplete. The table includes around 170,000 clones, about 85% detected once. Source material: PBMCs or T cells enriched from blood (not recorded which). These receptors were taken from a woman aged 45-65 years who had recovered from COVID-19.

J is TRBJ2-1 and V is TRBV29-1; a possible D gene is TRBD2 (6 bases). The V gene's germline CDR1 is SQVTM and CDR2 ANQGSEA. This CDR3 is built from 16 residues. Between the trimmed V and J ends, which lost 6 bases and 1 base, there was a span of 19 bases. CDR3: CSVNGGGLASYNEQFF. The CDR3 nucleotides read TGCAGCGTAAATGGGGGAGGCCTAGCATCCTACAATGAGCAGTTCTTC.

The rearrangement joins TRBV18 to TRBJ2-3, with 9 bases fitting TRBD1. Germline V gives CDR1 KGHSH, CDR2 LQKENI. This CDR3 has 14 amino acids. V was pared by 3 bases and J by 4 bases, with 2 bases of the junction left unmatched. This CDR3 is CASSPRQGADTQYF. CDR3 DNA sequence: TGTGCCAGCTCACCGAGACAGGGGGCAGATACGCAGTATTTT.

This clone was seen only once. V gene TRBV9 combines with J gene TRBJ2-3; maybe TRBD1 (5 bases). Trimming stripped 4 bases from V and 2 bases from J, with 11 bases between. CDR1 is SGDLS, CDR2 YYNGEE, per germline. This CDR3 region has 14 residues. CDR3 bases: TGTGCCAGCAGCCCCGGTGGGGCCACAGATACGCAGTATTTT. Protein: CASSPGGATDTQYF. Looking up the rest from reference TRBV9 and TRBJ2-3 gives the full variable domain: DSGVTQTPKHLITATGQRVTLRCSPRSGDLSVYWYQQSLDQGLQFLIQYYNGEERAKGNILERFSAQQFPDLHSELNLSSLELGDSALYFCASSPGGATDTQYFGPGTRLTVL.

The chain carries TRBV28 and TRBJ1-1; 8 positions agree with TRBD1. V was clipped by 4 bases and J by 11 bases; unmatched bases: 9. Per germline, CDR1 MDHEN and CDR2 SYDVKM. The length of the CDR3 is 13 residues. The CDR3 protein is CASSSRTGLGAFF. In DNA form, the CDR3 reads TGTGCCAGCAGTTCCAGGACAGGGTTGGGGGCTTTCTTT.

J is TRBJ1-2 and V is TRBV7-2; unclear D gene. Trimming removed 4 bases at V and 7 bases at J, with 13 bases between. CDR1 is SGHTA and CDR2 is FQGNSA in the germline V gene. The CDR3 is made up of 13 amino acids. The CDR3 protein is CASSSGTDGGYTF. The DNA of the CDR3 is TGTGCCAGCAGCTCAGGAACGGATGGTGGCTACACCTTC.

The CDR3 loop reads CASSVDVGGALRTEAFF. CDR3 in DNA: TGTGCCAGCAGCGTAGACGTAGGCGGGGCCCTGAGGACTGAAGCTTTCTTT. This chain connects TRBV9 to TRBJ1-1, with D perhaps matching TRBD1 (5 bases). With 0 bases removed from V and 5 bases from J, the gap between germline ends came to 20 bases. CDR3 length: 17 amino acids. From germline, CDR1 is SGDLS and CDR2 YYNGEE.

The chain employs TRBV14 and TRBJ2-6; no clear D gene. The CDR3 sequence is 15 residues long. V lost 1 base to trimming and J lost 0 bases, with 4 bases between them. CDR1 is SGHDN, CDR2 FVKESK, per germline. The CDR3 here is CASSQVNSGANVLTF. Here the CDR3 DNA reads TGTGCCAGCAGCCAAGTCAACTCTGGGGCCAACGTCCTGACTTTC.

The rearrangement joins TRBV7-3 to TRBJ1-1, with 7 bases identical to TRBD1. The CDR3 has 16 amino acids. Germline lookup yields CDR1 SGHTA and CDR2 FQGTGA. Germline trimming cut 2 bases from V and 0 bases from J; bases unmatched to any gene: 6. The CDR3 sequence: CASSLGVDRMNTEAFF. CDR3 sequence (DNA): TGTGCCAGCAGCTTAGGAGTGGACAGGATGAACACTGAAGCTTTCTTT.

V gene TRBV12-3 or TRBV12-4 combines with J gene TRBJ1-5; unclear D gene. This CDR3 region has 12 residues. Trimming took off 0 bases at V and 6 bases at J, with 3 bases between the two ends. Written as DNA, the CDR3 is TGTGCCAGCAGTTTAGCTATTCAGCCCCAGCATTTT. Translated, it gives CASSLAIQPQHF.

The rearrangement uses TRBV25-1 and TRBJ1-2, with D unresolved. Germline-derived CDR1 and CDR2 are MGHDK and SYGVNS. Between the trimmed V and J ends, which lost 7 bases and 5 bases, there was a span of 11 bases. The CDR3 sequence is 12 residues long. The CDR3 DNA reads as TGTGCCAGCAATCCAGGCCTGTATGGCTACACCTTC. It codes for CASNPGLYGYTF.

The V call is TRBV5-6, the J call TRBJ2-1; 7 bases match TRBD1. This CDR3 region has 19 residues. CDR1 and CDR2 (germline): SGHDT, YYEEEE. Trimming removed 0 bases from V and 4 bases from J; junction bases left unmatched: 16. The CDR3 here is CASSLGSRLWDREYNEQFF. The CDR3 DNA reads as TGTGCCAGCAGCTTGGGCTCTCGTCTCTGGGACAGAGAATACAATGAGCAGTTCTTC. The variable domain in full, completed from reference TRBV5-6 and TRBJ2-1, reads DAGVTQSPTHLIKTRGQQVTLRCSPKSGHDTVSWYQQALGQGPQFIFQYYEEEERQRGNFPDRFSGHQFPNYSSELNVNALLLGDSALYLCASSLGSRLWDREYNEQFFGPGTRLTVL.

The chain has TRBV4-3 and TRBJ2-5; D is possibly TRBD2 (5 bases). CDR1 and CDR2 (germline): LGHNA, YSLEER. This CDR3 contains 15 residues. The V and J ends lost 1 base and 1 base respectively, with 10 bases between them. The CDR3: CASSQGPAAQETQYF. For the CDR3, the DNA is TGCGCCAGCAGCCAAGGGCCAGCGGCCCAAGAGACCCAGTACTTC.

The chain carries TRBV20-1 and TRBJ2-7; TRBD1 matches at 8 bases. V dropped 3 bases and J dropped 5; count of bases not matched to a gene: 6. CDR1 and CDR2 (germline): DFQATT, SNEGSKA (reference sequence). CDR3 size: 13 residues. In DNA, the CDR3 is TGCAGTGCTAGTCGGGACAGGCAAGACGAGCAGTACTTC. This sequence encodes CSASRDRQDEQYF.

The chain is built from TRBV20-1 and TRBJ1-1, with D possibly TRBD1 on 6 matching bases. The CDR3 runs to 14 residues. Trimming took off 3 bases at V and 0 bases at J, with 11 bases between the two ends. Germline V lookup: CDR1 DFQATT, CDR2 SNEGSKA (reference sequence). The CDR3 is CSASIQGMNTEAFF. The CDR3 DNA follows: TGCAGTGCTAGTATACAGGGAATGAACACTGAAGCTTTCTTT.

For this clone: A read error may produce the germline difference seen at one junction end. This chain joins TRBV29-1 and TRBJ2-1; 8 nucleotides match TRBD1. In germline, CDR1 is SQVTM, CDR2 ANQGSEA. The CDR3 sequence is 10 residues long. CDR3 sequence: CSLDRGEQFF. The CDR3 DNA follows: TGCAGCCTTGACAGGGGCGAGCAGTTCTTC.

This clone was counted between two and nine times. The chain uses TRBV11-2 and TRBJ1-4, with 7 bases fitting TRBD1. Germline CDR1 is SGHAT and CDR2 is FQNNGV. The CDR3 spans 15 residues. V dropped 5 bases and J dropped 8; count of bases not matched to a gene: 11. CDR3 region: CASSPGTDYGEKLFF. CDR3 nucleotides: TGTGCCAGCAGCCCCGGGACAGACTACGGGGAAAAACTGTTTTTT.

In its sample, this clone was seen once. The V and J genes are TRBV7-3 and TRBJ1-4; tentatively, D is TRBD1 (6 bases). In germline, CDR1 is SGHTA, CDR2 FQGTGA. This CDR3 has 15 amino acids. V was pared by 5 bases and J by 3 bases, with 13 bases between. DNA for the CDR3: TGTGCCAGCAGCGCCACAGGGCGGGCTAATGAAAAACTGTTTTTT. Its protein product is CASSATGRANEKLFF.

This clone has just one count. The rearrangement joins TRBV7-9 to TRBJ2-3, with D possibly being TRBD1 (5 bases). The CDR3 is made up of 15 amino acids. CDR1 and CDR2 (germline): SEHNR, FQNEAQ (reference sequence). V was pared by 5 bases and J by 2 bases, with 14 bases between. The chain's CDR3 is CASSIPQGHTDTQYF. The CDR3 DNA sequence: TGTGCCAGCAGCATCCCTCAGGGCCACACAGATACGCAGTATTTT.